The next 11 T cell receptor beta chains were all read from a single sample in a study of blood T cell repertoires in COVID-19. The repertoire was sequenced with immunoSEQ multiplex PCR; TCRdb's copy has only in-frame clones and lacks some. The profile covers approximately 360,000 clones, with around 92% appearing a single time and more than 1% taken by the ten largest. Input material: peripheral blood. The receptors come from a middle-aged man with acute or convalescent COVID-19.

The chain employs TRBV5-5 and TRBJ1-4; 7 bases line up with TRBD1. Trimming took 0 bases from V and 4 from J; bases not matched to a gene: 3. The CDR3 length is 15 residues. Looked up from germline, CDR1 is SGHKS and CDR2 is YYEKEE (reference sequence). The CDR3 sequence is CASSLDRDSNEKLFF. CDR3 DNA: TGTGCCAGCAGCTTGGACCGGGACAGTAATGAAAAACTGTTTTTT.

The J gene is TRBJ1-6, the V gene TRBV30; D possibly corresponds to TRBD1 (6 bases). The germline gives CDR1 GTSNPN, CDR2 SVGIG (reference sequence). V was clipped by 1 base and J by 4 bases, with 26 bases between them. The CDR3 runs 20 residues. CDR3 residues: CAWSDPGLGTLRVYNSPLHF. The CDR3, as DNA: TGTGCCTGGAGTGATCCGGGGTTAGGGACACTAAGGGTTTATAATTCACCCCTCCACTTT.

The J gene is TRBJ2-1, the V gene TRBV14; the D gene is possibly TRBD2 (6 bases). The CDR3 is 14 residues long. Trimming took 3 bases from V and 3 from J, leaving 9 bases between them. Germline CDR1 SGHDN, CDR2 FVKESK. As DNA, the CDR3 is TGTGCCAGCAGCCAGTGGGGACTCTACAATGAGCAGTTCTTC. Its protein product is CASSQWGLYNEQFF.

This chain connects TRBV27 to TRBJ2-7, with 11 positions matching TRBD1. V shed 4 bases, J shed 4 bases, and the junction held 3 bases outside the gene matches. CDR3 length: 14 residues. Germline V gene data show CDR1 as MNHEY and CDR2 as SMNVEV (reference sequence). The CDR3 DNA follows: TGTGCCAGCAGTTACGGGACAGGGGGTTACGAGCAGTACTTC. Amino acids: CASSYGTGGYEQYF.

The V call is TRBV7-6, the J call TRBJ2-3; D perhaps matches TRBD1 (6 bases). The CDR3 is made up of 15 amino acids. Germline V CDR1 and CDR2: SGHVS, FNYEAQ. Trimming took off 4 bases at V and 2 bases at J, with 13 bases between the two ends. CDR3 sequence reads: CASSSRPGDTDTQYF. The DNA for the CDR3 is TGTGCCAGCAGCTCACGGCCAGGGGACACAGATACGCAGTATTTT.

The chain recombines TRBV5-4 with TRBJ1-3; TRBD1 matches 10 bases. Looked up from germline, CDR1 is SGHNT and CDR2 is YYREEE (reference sequence). CDR3 length: 14 amino acids. The ends lost 3 bases at V and 3 bases at J; junction bases unmatched: 0. For the CDR3, the DNA is TGTGCCAGCAGCTGGGACAGGGGTGGAAACACCATATATTTT. Translation: CASSWDRGGNTIYF.

The genes are TRBV6-5 and TRBJ1-4; TRBD1 matches at 11 bases. J gave up 8 bases and V 6 bases, and 2 bases lay outside the gene matches. The CDR3 extends over 13 amino acids. Per the germline V gene, CDR1 is MNHEY and CDR2 is SVGAGI. The CDR3 sequence: CASRRTGGEKLFF. The CDR3 DNA is TGTGCCAGCAGGCGGACAGGGGGCGAAAAACTGTTTTTT.

This chain links TRBV5-6 with TRBJ2-1; TRBD1 matches at 7 bases. This CDR3 has 14 amino acids. Germline V gene data show CDR1 as SGHDT and CDR2 as YYEEEE. Losses at the gene ends were 7 bases for V and 0 bases for J; bases not matched to a gene: 4. DNA of the CDR3: TGTGCCAGCGGGGGACAGAGCTCCTACAATGAGCAGTTCTTC. As protein: CASGGQSSYNEQFF.

This chain uses TRBV7-9 with TRBJ1-6; 7 bases line up with TRBD1. The germline V gene encodes CDR1 SEHNR and CDR2 FQNEAQ (reference sequence). The trim removed 3 bases at V and 8 bases at J, leaving 7 bases unmatched. The CDR3 consists of 15 residues. CDR3 DNA sequence: TGTGCCAGCAGCTTCTCGACAGGGTGGGATTCACCCCTCCACTTT. This translates into CASSFSTGWDSPLHF.

This rearrangement joins TRBV7-2 to TRBJ2-2; 7 nucleotides align to TRBD1. V lost 6 bases to trimming and J lost 2 bases; unmatched junction nucleotides: 9. The CDR3 runs 16 residues. CDR1 SGHTA and CDR2 FQGNSA come from the germline V gene. The CDR3 sequence is CASSSLGTVNTGELFF. CDR3 sequence (DNA): TGTGCCAGCAGTTCTTTAGGGACAGTAAACACCGGGGAGCTGTTTTTT.

CDR3 amino acids: CASSLTGTAEAFF. The CDR3 nucleotides read TGTGCCAGCAGCTTAACGGGTACAGCCGAAGCTTTCTTT. The chain recombines TRBV7-3 with TRBJ1-1; D remains unclear. Trimming stripped 0 bases from V and 8 bases from J, with 10 bases between. Germline V gene lookup returns CDR1 SGHTA and CDR2 FQGTGA. The CDR3 has 13 amino acids.